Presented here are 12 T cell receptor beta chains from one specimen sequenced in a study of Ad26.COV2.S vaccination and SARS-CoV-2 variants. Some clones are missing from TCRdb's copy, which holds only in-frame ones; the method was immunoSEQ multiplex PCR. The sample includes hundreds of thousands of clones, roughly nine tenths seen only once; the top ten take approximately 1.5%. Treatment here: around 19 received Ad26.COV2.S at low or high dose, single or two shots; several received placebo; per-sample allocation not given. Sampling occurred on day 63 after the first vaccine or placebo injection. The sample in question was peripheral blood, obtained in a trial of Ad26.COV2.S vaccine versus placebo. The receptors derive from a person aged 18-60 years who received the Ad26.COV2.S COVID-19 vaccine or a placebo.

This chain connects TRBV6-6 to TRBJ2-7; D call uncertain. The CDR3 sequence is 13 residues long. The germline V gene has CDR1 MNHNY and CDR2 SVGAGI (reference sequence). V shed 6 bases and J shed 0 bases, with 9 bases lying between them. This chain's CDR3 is CASRDEVSYEQYF. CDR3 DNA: TGTGCCAGCAGAGATGAGGTCTCCTACGAGCAGTACTTC.

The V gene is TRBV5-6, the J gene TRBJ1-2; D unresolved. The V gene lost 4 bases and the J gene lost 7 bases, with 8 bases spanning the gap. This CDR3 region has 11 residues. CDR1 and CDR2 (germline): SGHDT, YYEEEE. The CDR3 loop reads CASSLAAGYTF. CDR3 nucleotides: TGTGCCAGCAGCCTGGCGGCTGGCTACACCTTC.

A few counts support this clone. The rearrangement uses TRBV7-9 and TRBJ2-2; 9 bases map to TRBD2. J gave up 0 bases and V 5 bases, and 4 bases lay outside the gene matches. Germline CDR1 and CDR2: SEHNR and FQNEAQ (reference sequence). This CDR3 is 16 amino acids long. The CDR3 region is CASSRAGGTNTGELFF. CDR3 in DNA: TGTGCCAGCAGCCGAGCGGGAGGCACGAACACCGGGGAGCTGTTTTTT. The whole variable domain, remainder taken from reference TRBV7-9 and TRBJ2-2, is DTGVSQNPRHKITKRGQNVTFRCDPISEHNRLYWYRQTLGQGPEFLTYFQNEAQLEKSRLLSDRFSAERPKGSFSTLEIQRTEQGDSAMYLCASSRAGGTNTGELFFGEGSRLTVL.

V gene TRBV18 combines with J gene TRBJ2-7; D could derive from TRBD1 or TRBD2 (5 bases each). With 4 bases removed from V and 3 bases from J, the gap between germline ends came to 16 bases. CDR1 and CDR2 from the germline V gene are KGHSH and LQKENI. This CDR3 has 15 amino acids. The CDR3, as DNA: TGTGCCAGCTCACTTTCTCGGGGCCAAATCTACGAGCAGTACTTC. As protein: CASSLSRGQIYEQYF. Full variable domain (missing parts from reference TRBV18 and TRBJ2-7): NAGVMQNPRHLVRRRGQEARLRCSPMKGHSHVYWYRQLPEEGLKFMVYLQKENIIDESGMPKERFSAEFPKEGPSILRIQQVVRGDSAAYFCASSLSRGQIYEQYFGPGTRLTVT.

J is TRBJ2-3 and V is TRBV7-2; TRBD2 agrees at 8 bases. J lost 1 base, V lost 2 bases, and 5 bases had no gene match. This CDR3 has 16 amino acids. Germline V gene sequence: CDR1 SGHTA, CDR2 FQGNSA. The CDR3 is CASSLNRAGGTDTQYF. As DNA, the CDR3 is TGTGCCAGCAGCTTAAACCGAGCGGGAGGCACAGATACGCAGTATTTT.

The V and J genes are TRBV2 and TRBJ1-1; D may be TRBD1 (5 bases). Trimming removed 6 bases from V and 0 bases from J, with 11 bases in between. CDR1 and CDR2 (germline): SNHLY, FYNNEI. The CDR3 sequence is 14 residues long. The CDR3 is CASRGRYMNTEAFF. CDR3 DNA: TGTGCCAGCAGGGGACGTTACATGAACACTGAAGCTTTCTTT.

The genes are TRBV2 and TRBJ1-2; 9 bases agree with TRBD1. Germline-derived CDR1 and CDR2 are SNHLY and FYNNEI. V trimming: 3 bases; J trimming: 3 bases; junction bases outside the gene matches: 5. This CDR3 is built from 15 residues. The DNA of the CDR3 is TGTGCCAGCAGTGAGGACAGGGGCAAGGACTATGGCTACACCTTC. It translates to CASSEDRGKDYGYTF.

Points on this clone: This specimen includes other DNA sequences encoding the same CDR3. The CDR3 sequence: CASSISGNTGELFF. CDR3 bases: TGTGCCAGTAGTATTTCGGGGAACACCGGGGAGCTGTTTTTT. The V and J genes are TRBV19 and TRBJ2-2; D is uncertain. The CDR3 extends over 14 amino acids. Germline CDR1 is LNHDA and CDR2 is SQIVND (reference sequence). V lost 3 bases, J lost 1 base, and 6 bases lay in between. The whole variable domain, filled in from reference TRBV19 and TRBJ2-2, reads DGGITQSPKYLFRKEGQNVTLSCEQNLNHDAMYWYRQDPGQGLRLIYYSQIVNDFQKGDIAEGYSVSREKKESFPLTVTSAQKNPTAFYLCASSISGNTGELFFGEGSRLTVL.

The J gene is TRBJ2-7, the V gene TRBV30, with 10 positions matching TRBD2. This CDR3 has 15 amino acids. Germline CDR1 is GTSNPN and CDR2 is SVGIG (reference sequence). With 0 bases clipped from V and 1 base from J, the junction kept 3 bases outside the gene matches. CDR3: CAWSVVLAGSYEQYF. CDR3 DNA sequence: TGTGCCTGGAGTGTAGTACTAGCGGGATCCTACGAGCAGTACTTC.

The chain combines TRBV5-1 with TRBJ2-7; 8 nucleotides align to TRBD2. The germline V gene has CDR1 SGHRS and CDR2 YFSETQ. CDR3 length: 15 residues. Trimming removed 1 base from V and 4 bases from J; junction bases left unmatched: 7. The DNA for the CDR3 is TGCGCCAGCAGCTTGTTTACAGCGGGAGTGTACGAGCAGTACTTC. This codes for CASSLFTAGVYEQYF.

In DNA form, the CDR3 reads TGTGCCTGGAGTGGTCAGACTAGAAGGTATGAGCAGTTCTTC. It translates to CAWSGQTRRYEQFF. The chain employs TRBV30 and TRBJ2-1; D might be TRBD2 (6 bases). Germline assignment: CDR1 GTSNPN and CDR2 SVGIG (reference sequence). V shed 1 base and J shed 8 bases, with 15 bases lying between them. CDR3 size: 14 residues.

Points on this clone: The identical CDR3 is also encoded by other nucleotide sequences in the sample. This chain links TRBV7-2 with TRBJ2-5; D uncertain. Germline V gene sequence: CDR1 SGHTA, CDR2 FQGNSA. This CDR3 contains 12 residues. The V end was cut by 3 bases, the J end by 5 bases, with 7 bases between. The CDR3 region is CASSLFEETQYF. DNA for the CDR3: TGTGCCAGCAGCTTGTTCGAGGAGACCCAGTACTTC.